The 19 T cell receptor beta chains below were found in one sample sequenced in a study of sequential checkpoint blockade in melanoma. Using immunoSEQ multiplex PCR, the repertoire was profiled, and TCRdb retains in-frame clones only, with some absent. The sample has over 3,000 clones, approximately 54% seen once; the top ten hold approximately 20%. Treatment: randomized to nivolumab then ipilimumab (arm A) or the reverse (arm B). The material sequenced was CD8+ T cells sorted from blood (inferred from file names), taken from a patient given nivolumab and ipilimumab in sequence. The receptors were sampled from a human patient with melanoma. Some clones in this sample may be carry-over from other donors' samples.

The chain links TRBV28 to TRBJ2-3; 9 nucleotides agree with TRBD2. CDR3 length equals 17 residues. Germline CDR1 MDHEN, CDR2 SYDVKM. V lost 5 bases and J lost 2; bases outside the gene matches: 11. The CDR3 region is CASSTPLGLAYTDTQYF. The CDR3 DNA sequence: TGTGCCAGCAGTACCCCCTTGGGACTAGCTTACACAGATACGCAGTATTTT.

Written as DNA, the CDR3 is TGTGCCAGCAGCTTACTAGGGGCAGCCCCAAATGAAAAACTGTTTTTT. Protein sequence: CASSLLGAAPNEKLFF. The chain has TRBV7-6 and TRBJ1-4, with D possibly being TRBD1 (5 bases). The CDR3 is 16 amino acids. Between the trimmed V and J ends, which lost 2 bases and 5 bases, there was a span of 15 bases. The V gene's germline CDR1 is SGHVS and CDR2 FNYEAQ. Together with reference TRBV7-6 and TRBJ1-4, the CDR3 gives the full variable domain: GAGVSQSPRYKVTKRGQDVALRCDPISGHVSLYWYRQALGQGPEFLTYFNYEAQQDKSGLPNDRFSAERPEGSISTLTIQRTEQRDSAMYRCASSLLGAAPNEKLFFGSGTQLSVL.

The chain links TRBV4-1 to TRBJ1-5; tentatively, D is TRBD1 (5 bases). The CDR3 spans 15 residues. Germline loops: CDR1 MGHRA, CDR2 YSYEKL. V lost 0 bases to trimming and J lost 7 bases, with 13 bases between them. The CDR3, as DNA: TGCGCCAGCAGCCAAGAAAGGGGCCGGGGGCAGCCCCAGCATTTT. Its protein is CASSQERGRGQPQHF.

The genes are TRBV13 and TRBJ1-4; 7 bases are a match to TRBD1. Germline CDR1 PRHDT, CDR2 FYEKMQ (reference sequence). The CDR3 spans 14 residues. Germline trimming cut 5 bases from V and 7 bases from J; bases unmatched to any gene: 7. The CDR3 is CASSTQGLGEKLFF. The DNA for the CDR3 is TGTGCCAGCAGCACACAGGGGCTTGGTGAAAAACTGTTTTTT.

The chain links TRBV27 to TRBJ2-1; TRBD2 might be the D (7 bases). V was clipped by 7 bases and J by 4 bases, with 20 bases between them. This CDR3 spans 16 amino acids. Germline CDR1 and CDR2: MNHEY and SMNVEV (reference sequence). The CDR3 region is CASNPWGGHPYNEQFF. The CDR3 nucleotides read TGTGCCAGCAACCCGTGGGGGGGACACCCGTACAATGAGCAGTTCTTC.

This clone was recorded only once. This sequence joins TRBV30 and TRBJ1-4; D gene unclear. The V gene's germline CDR1 is GTSNPN and CDR2 SVGIG (reference sequence). The length of the CDR3 is 11 residues. With 5 bases removed from V and 7 bases from J, the gap between germline ends came to 8 bases. The CDR3 region is CAWERSEKLFF. CDR3 bases: TGTGCCTGGGAGCGATCTGAAAAACTGTTTTTT.

J is TRBJ2-3 and V is TRBV5-1; tentative D call: TRBD1 (5 bases). Trimming pared 2 bases from V and 5 bases from J, leaving 18 bases between. Germline CDR1 SGHRS, CDR2 YFSETQ. This CDR3 is built from 16 residues. The chain's CDR3 is CASSLYGQGDIDTQYF. Here the CDR3 DNA reads TGCGCCAGCAGCTTATATGGTCAGGGCGATATAGATACGCAGTATTTT.

Comment on this clone: A read error may produce the germline difference seen at one junction end. The rearrangement joins TRBV7-8 to TRBJ1-5; TRBD1 might be the D (6 bases). Germline CDR1 is SGHVS and CDR2 is FQNEAQ. This CDR3 is built from 16 residues. In DNA form, the CDR3 reads TGTGCCAGCAGCTTAGGGCCCAGGGGTAGCGATCAGCCCCAGCATTTT. Its translation is CASSLGPRGSDQPQHF.

The table lists this clone with a count of one. The chain employs TRBV6-5 and TRBJ2-5; TRBD1 matches at 9 bases. The J call may be incorrect, as the DNA end agrees better with TRBJ2-7. Germline values: CDR1 MNHEY, CDR2 SVGAGI. This CDR3 is built from 14 residues. CDR3 amino acids: CASSLGGTGLEQYF. For the CDR3, the DNA is TGTGCCAGCAGCTTGGGCGGGACAGGGCTCGAGCAGTACTTC.

V gene TRBV13 combines with J gene TRBJ2-3, with 7 bases identical to TRBD2. Germline V CDR1 and CDR2: PRHDT, FYEKMQ (reference sequence). There are 15 residues in the CDR3. The V gene end was trimmed by 3 bases and the J gene end by 2 bases; junction bases not matched to a gene: 5. CDR3 in DNA: TGTGCCAGCAGCTTCCCCGGGGGGAACACAGATACGCAGTATTTT. Translation: CASSFPGGNTDTQYF.

This rearrangement joins TRBV5-5 to TRBJ1-1; D is perhaps TRBD1 (5 bases). CDR3 size: 15 residues. Germline loops: CDR1 SGHKS, CDR2 YYEKEE (reference sequence). Trimming left V 4 bases short and J 0 bases short, with 13 bases between. Written as DNA, the CDR3 is TGTGCCAGCAGCCAGCAGGACAACATGAACACTGAAGCTTTCTTT. Encoded protein: CASSQQDNMNTEAFF.

The chain couples TRBV4-3 to TRBJ2-3; possible D gene TRBD2, 6 bases. V lost 1 base to trimming and J lost 2 bases, with 10 bases between them. CDR3 size: 15 residues. Germline CDR1 is LGHNA and CDR2 is YSLEER. CDR3 nucleotide sequence: TGCGCCAGCAGCCAAGGGGCGGGGAACACAGATACGCAGTATTTT. Its protein product is CASSQGAGNTDTQYF.

This chain links TRBV9 with TRBJ2-7; the match to TRBD1 covers 7 bases. The V segment lost 4 bases and the J segment 1 base; nucleotides outside the gene matches: 8. CDR3 size: 15 residues. Germline CDR1 and CDR2: SGDLS and YYNGEE. CDR3 sequence: CASSLGVGQSYEQYF. The CDR3 nucleotides read TGTGCCAGCAGCTTAGGGGTGGGACAGTCCTACGAGCAGTACTTC.

V gene TRBV5-1 combines with J gene TRBJ2-7; tentative D call: TRBD1 (5 bases). Trimming took off 0 bases at V and 3 bases at J, with 13 bases between the two ends. CDR3 length: 15 residues. Per germline, CDR1 SGHRS and CDR2 YFSETQ. CDR3 loop: CASSLEGRWGYEQYF. CDR3 DNA sequence: TGCGCCAGCAGCTTGGAGGGGCGATGGGGCTACGAGCAGTACTTC.

The rearrangement uses TRBV7-9 and TRBJ2-7; D perhaps matches TRBD1 (7 bases). The CDR3 has 16 residues. The ends were cut back, 0 bases at V and 1 base at J, with 13 bases in the middle. Germline V lookup: CDR1 SEHNR, CDR2 FQNEAQ (reference sequence). The CDR3 reads CASSLARDSKSYEQYF. CDR3 coding DNA: TGTGCCAGCAGCTTAGCGCGGGACAGCAAATCCTACGAGCAGTACTTC.

The chain recombines TRBV11-2 with TRBJ2-7, with TRBD2 identical over 9 bases. Unmatched junction bases numbered 11, after V lost 1 base and J lost 4 bases. Per the germline V gene, CDR1 is SGHAT and CDR2 is FQNNGV. The CDR3 consists of 17 residues. The CDR3 coding sequence is TGTGCCAGCAGCTTAGGGCCAGCGGGGGGCCGTCAATACGAGCAGTACTTC. It specifies CASSLGPAGGRQYEQYF.

The sample holds a few counts of this clone. The chain combines TRBV27 with TRBJ2-3; D is undetermined. The germline V gene has CDR1 MNHEY and CDR2 SMNVEV (reference sequence). Trimming removed 8 bases from V and 1 base from J, with 13 bases in between. The CDR3 covers 14 residues. The CDR3 coding sequence is TGTGCCAGCTCCCTCTCGGCGGGCACAGATACGCAGTATTTT. This codes for CASSLSAGTDTQYF.

The chain employs TRBV6-4 and TRBJ2-1; 9 nucleotides agree with TRBD2. Per the germline V gene, CDR1 is MRHNA and CDR2 is SNTAGT. After removal of 1 base from V and 9 bases from J, the junction contained 7 bases not matched to a gene. This CDR3 contains 15 residues. This CDR3 is CASSDLAGGAGEQFF. The CDR3 nucleotides read TGTGCCAGCAGTGACTTGGCGGGGGGGGCCGGTGAGCAGTTCTTC.

This clone was recorded a few times. This rearrangement joins TRBV15 to TRBJ1-3; 7 bases line up with TRBD1. Germline assignment: CDR1 LNHNV and CDR2 YYDKDF (reference sequence). The ends lost 3 bases at V and 8 bases at J; junction bases unmatched: 4. CDR3 length equals 13 residues. The CDR3, as DNA: TGTGCCACCAGCAGCGACAGGGCCCACACCATATATTTT. It yields the protein CATSSDRAHTIYF.